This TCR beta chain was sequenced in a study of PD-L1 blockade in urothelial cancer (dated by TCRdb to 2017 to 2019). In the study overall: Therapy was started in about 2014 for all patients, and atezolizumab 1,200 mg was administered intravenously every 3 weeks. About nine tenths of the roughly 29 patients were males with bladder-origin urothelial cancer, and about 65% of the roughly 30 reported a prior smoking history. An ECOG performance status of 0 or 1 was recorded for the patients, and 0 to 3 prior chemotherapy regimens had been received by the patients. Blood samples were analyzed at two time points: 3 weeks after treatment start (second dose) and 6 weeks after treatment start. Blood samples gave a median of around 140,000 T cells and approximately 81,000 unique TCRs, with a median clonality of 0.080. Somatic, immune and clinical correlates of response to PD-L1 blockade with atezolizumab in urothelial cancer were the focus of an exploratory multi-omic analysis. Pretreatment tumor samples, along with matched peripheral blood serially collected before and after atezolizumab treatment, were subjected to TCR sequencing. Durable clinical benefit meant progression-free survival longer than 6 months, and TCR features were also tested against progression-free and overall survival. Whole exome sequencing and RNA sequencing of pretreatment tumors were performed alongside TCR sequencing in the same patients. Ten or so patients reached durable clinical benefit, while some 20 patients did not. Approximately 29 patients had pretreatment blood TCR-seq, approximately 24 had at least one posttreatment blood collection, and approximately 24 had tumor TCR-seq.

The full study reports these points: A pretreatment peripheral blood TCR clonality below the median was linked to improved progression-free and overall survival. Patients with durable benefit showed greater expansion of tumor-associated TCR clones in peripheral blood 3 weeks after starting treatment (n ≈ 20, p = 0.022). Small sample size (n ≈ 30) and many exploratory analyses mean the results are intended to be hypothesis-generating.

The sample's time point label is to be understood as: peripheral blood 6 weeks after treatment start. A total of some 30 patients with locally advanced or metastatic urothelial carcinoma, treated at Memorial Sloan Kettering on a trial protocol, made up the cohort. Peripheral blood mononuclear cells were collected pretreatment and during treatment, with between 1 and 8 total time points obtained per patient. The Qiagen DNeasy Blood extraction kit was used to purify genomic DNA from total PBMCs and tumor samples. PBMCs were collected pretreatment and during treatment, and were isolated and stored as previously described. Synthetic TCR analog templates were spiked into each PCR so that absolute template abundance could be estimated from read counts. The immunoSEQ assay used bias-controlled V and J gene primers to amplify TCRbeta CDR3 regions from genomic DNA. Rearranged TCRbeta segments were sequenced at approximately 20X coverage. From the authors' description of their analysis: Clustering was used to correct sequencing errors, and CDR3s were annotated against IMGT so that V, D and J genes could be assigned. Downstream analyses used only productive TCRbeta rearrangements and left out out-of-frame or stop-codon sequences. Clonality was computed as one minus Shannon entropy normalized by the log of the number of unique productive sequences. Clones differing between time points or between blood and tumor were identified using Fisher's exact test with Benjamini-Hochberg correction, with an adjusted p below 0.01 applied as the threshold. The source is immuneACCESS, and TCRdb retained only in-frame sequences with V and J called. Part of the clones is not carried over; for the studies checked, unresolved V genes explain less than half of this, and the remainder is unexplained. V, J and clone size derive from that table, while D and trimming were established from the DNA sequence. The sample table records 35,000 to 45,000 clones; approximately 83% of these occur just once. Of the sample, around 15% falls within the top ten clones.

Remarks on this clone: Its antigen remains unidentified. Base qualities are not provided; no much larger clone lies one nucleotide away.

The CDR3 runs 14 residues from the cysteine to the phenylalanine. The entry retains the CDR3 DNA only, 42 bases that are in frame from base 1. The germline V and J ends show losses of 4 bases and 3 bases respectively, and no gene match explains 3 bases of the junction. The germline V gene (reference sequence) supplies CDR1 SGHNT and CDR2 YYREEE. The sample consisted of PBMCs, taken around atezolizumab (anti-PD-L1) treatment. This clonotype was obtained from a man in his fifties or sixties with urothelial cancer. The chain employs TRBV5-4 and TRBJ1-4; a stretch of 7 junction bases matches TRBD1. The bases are TGTGCCAGCAGCCCGGGACAGCCTAATGAAAAACTGTTTTTT. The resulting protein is CASSPGQPNEKLFF.